This record covers a single T cell receptor beta chain. The antigen is unknown. Patients were aged 18 to 65, had disease duration under 2 months, and had newly diagnosed hyperthyroidism. The entry originates in a study of T cells in Graves' hyperthyroidism and ophthalmopathy. Study conclusions and caveats: Among thyroid clonotypes expanded above 0.001, most also appeared in blood. Patients with ophthalmopathy were separated from those with stable hyperthyroidism by a 13 V-J model.

Per germline, CDR1 SEHNR and CDR2 FQNEAQ (reference sequence). The ends lost 5 bases at V and 6 bases at J; junction bases unmatched: 9. The CDR3 totals 15 residues. Using RNA transcripts as the source, TCR beta CDR3 regions were amplified. During a first-round RT-PCR of the TCR CDR3, the HTBI primer set was used. TCRdb processed the multiplex PCR reads anew with MiXCR; each CDR3 protein has one entry. Altogether 700,000 to 950,000 distinct CDR3 sequences are present, approximately 40% being singletons, with the ten largest covering roughly 30%. The TCR comes from a woman between 40 and 55 years old with Graves' hyperthyroidism. The V call is TRBV7-9, the J call TRBJ1-4; 7 nucleotides match TRBD1. The specimen sequenced was blood. The CDR3 DNA reads TGTGCCAGCAGCCAGGGGAGGGGGCTCGATGAAAAACTGTTTTTT. It codes for CASSQGRGLDEKLFF.